This T cell receptor (beta chain) was retrieved from a study of T cells in Graves' hyperthyroidism and ophthalmopathy. This clonotype was seen a few times. This CDR3 spans 14 amino acids. Germline CDR1 is ENHRY and CDR2 is SYGVKD. The V end was cut by 4 bases, the J end by 5 bases, with 12 bases between. Amplification of TCR beta CDR3 regions used RNA as the template. The study used the HTBI primer set for a first-round RT-PCR of the TCR CDR3. TCRdb analysed the multiplex PCR reads with MiXCR anew, one entry per CDR3 protein. The sample holds over 350,000 distinct CDR3 sequences, less than 20% seen once.

The sequencing sample was made of blood. The TCR was taken from a man aged 18-30 years with Graves' ophthalmopathy. The chain combines TRBV10-3 with TRBJ1-5; weak D call: TRBD1 (6 bases). The chain's CDR3 is CAISATGFDQPQHF. CDR3 DNA: TGTGCCATCAGTGCCACAGGGTTCGATCAGCCCCAGCATTTT.